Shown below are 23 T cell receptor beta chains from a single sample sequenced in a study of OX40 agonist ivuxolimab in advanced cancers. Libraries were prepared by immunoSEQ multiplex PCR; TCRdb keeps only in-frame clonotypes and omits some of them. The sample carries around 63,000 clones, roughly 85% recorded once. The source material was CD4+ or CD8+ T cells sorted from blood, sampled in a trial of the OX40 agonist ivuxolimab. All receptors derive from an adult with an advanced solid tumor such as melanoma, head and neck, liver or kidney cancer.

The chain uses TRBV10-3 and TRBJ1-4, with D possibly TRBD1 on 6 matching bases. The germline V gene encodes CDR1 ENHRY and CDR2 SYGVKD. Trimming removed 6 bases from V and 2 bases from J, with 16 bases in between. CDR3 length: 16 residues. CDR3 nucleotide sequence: TGTGCCATCAGCCGGGACAACCTGGGGACTAATGAAAAACTGTTTTTT. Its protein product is CAISRDNLGTNEKLFF.

CDR3 region: CAWSVDQGRTQPQHF. The DNA of the CDR3 is TGTGCCTGGAGTGTCGACCAGGGCCGGACTCAGCCCCAGCATTTT. The chain has TRBV30 and TRBJ1-5; TRBD1 is a possible D gene (5 bases). V was shortened by 0 bases and J by 6 bases, with 15 bases between the two germline ends. The CDR3 is 15 amino acids. CDR1 is GTSNPN and CDR2 is SVGIG in the germline V gene (reference sequence). The full variable domain, rest sourced from reference TRBV30 and TRBJ1-5, is SQTIHQWPATLVQPVGSPLSLECTVEGTSNPNLYWYRQAAGRGLQLLFYSVGIGQISSEVPQNLSASRPQDRQFILSSKKLLLSDSGFYLCAWSVDQGRTQPQHFGDGTRLSIL.

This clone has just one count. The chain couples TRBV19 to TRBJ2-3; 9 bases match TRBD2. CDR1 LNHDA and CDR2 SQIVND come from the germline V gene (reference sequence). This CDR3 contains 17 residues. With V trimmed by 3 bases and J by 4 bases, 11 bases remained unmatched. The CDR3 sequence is CASSIEFWGGRADTQYF. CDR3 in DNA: TGTGCCAGTAGTATTGAGTTCTGGGGCGGGAGGGCAGATACGCAGTATTTT.

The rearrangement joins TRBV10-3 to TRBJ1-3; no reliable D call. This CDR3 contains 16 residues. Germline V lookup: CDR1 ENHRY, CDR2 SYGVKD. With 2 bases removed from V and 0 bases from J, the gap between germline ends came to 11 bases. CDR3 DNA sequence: TGTGCCATCAGTGAGGCGGATCTGGGCTCTGGAAACACCATATATTTT. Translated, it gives CAISEADLGSGNTIYF.

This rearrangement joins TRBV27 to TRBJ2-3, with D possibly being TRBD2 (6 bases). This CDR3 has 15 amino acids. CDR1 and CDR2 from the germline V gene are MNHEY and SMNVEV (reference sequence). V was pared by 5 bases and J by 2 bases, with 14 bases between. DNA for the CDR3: TGTGCCAGCAGTAACTTCGCGGGGTACACAGATACGCAGTATTTT. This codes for CASSNFAGYTDTQYF.

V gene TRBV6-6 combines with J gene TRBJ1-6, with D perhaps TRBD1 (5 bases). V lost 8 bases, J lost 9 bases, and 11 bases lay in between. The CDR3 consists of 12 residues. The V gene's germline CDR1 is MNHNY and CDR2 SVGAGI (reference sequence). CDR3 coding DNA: TGTGCCAGCGGCAGGGAGACTTCACCCCTCCACTTT. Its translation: CASGRETSPLHF.

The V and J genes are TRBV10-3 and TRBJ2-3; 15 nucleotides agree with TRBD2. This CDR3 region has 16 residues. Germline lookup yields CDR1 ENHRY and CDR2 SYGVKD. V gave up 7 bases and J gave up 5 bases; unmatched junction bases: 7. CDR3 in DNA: TGTGCCATCAACCTAGGGACTAGCGGGAGGAGAGATACGCAGTATTTT. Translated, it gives CAINLGTSGRRDTQYF.

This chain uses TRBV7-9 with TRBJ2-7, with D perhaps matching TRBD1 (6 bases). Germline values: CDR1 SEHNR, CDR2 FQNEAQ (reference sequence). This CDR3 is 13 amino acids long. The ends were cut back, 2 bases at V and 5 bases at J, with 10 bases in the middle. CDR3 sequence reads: CASSLWAGDEQYF. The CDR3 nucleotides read TGTGCCAGCAGCTTATGGGCAGGGGACGAGCAGTACTTC.

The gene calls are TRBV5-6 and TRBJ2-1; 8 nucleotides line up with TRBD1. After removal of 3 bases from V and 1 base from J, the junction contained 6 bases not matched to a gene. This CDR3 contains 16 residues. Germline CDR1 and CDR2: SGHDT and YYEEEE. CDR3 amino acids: CASSSWRDRSYNEQFF. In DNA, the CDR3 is TGTGCCAGCAGCTCCTGGCGGGACAGGTCCTACAATGAGCAGTTCTTC.

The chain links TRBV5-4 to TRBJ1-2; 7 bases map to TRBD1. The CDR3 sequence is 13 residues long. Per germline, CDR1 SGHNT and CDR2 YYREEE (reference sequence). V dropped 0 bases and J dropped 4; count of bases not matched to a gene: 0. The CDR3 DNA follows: TGTGCCAGCAGCTTGGACAGGGGCTATGGCTACACCTTC. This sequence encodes CASSLDRGYGYTF.

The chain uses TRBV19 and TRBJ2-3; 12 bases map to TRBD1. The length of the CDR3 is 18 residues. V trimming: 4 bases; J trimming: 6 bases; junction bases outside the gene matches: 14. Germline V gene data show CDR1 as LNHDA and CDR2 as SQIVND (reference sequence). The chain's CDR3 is CASSRANSGTGGLDTQYF. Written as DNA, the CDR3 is TGTGCCAGTAGTAGGGCTAACTCCGGGACAGGGGGCTTGGATACGCAGTATTTT.

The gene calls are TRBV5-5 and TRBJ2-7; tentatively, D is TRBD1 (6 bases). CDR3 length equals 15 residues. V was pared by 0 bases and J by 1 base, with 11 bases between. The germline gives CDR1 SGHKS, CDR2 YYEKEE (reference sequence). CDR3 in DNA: TGTGCCAGCAGCTTGGGGACGGACAGTTCCTACGAGCAGTACTTC. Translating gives CASSLGTDSSYEQYF.

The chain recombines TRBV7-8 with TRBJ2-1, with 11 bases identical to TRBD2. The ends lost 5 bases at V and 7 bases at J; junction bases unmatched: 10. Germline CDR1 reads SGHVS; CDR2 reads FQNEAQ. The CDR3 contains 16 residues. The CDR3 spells CASSPPLASGRNEQFF. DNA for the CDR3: TGTGCCAGCAGCCCGCCCCTGGCTAGCGGGAGGAATGAGCAGTTCTTC.

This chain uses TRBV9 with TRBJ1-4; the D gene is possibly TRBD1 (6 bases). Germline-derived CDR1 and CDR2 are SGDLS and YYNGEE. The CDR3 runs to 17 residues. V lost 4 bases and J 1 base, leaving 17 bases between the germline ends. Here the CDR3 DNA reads TGTGCCAGCAGCCCCGGTTTGGGGGGCGGAACTAATGAAAAACTGTTTTTT. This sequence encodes CASSPGLGGGTNEKLFF.

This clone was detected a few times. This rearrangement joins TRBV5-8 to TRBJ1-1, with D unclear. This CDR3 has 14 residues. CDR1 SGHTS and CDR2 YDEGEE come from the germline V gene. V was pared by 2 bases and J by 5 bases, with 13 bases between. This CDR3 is CASSFQISGTEAFF. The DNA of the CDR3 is TGTGCCAGCAGCTTTCAGATTTCTGGTACTGAAGCTTTCTTT.

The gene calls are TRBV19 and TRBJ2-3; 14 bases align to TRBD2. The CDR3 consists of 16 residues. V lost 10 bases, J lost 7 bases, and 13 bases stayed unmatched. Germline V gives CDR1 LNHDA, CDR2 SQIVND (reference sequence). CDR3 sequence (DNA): TGTGCCACCTCCCCGACGAGGACTAGCGGGAGGCATACGCAGTATTTT. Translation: CATSPTRTSGRHTQYF.

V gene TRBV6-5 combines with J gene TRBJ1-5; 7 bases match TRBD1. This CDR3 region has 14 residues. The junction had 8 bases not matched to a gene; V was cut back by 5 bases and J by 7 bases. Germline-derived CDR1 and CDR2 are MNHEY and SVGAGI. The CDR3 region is CASSPDRARQPQHF. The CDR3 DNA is TGTGCCAGCAGTCCTGACAGGGCCAGGCAGCCCCAGCATTTT.

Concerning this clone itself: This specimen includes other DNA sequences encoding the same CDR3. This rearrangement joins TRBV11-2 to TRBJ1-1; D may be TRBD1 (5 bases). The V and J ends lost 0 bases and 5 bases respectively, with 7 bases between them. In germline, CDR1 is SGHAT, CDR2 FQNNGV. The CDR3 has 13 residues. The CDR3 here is CASSLDRETEAFF. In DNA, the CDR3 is TGTGCCAGCAGCTTAGACAGGGAGACTGAAGCTTTCTTT.

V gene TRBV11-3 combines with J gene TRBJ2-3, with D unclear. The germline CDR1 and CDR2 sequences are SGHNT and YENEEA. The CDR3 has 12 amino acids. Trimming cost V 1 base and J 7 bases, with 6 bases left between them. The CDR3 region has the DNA TGTGCCAGCAGCTTAGTAGGGAATACGCAGTATTTT. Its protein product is CASSLVGNTQYF.

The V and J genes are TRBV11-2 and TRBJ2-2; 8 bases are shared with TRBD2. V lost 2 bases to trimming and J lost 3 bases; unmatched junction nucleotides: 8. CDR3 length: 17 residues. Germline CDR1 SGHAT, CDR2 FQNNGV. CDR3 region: CASSLLGAGGYTGELFF. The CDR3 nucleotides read TGTGCCAGCAGCTTACTTGGGGCGGGAGGTTACACCGGGGAGCTGTTTTTT. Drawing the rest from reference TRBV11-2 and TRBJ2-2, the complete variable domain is EAGVAQSPRYKIIEKRQSVAFWCNPISGHATLYWYQQILGQGPKLLIQFQNNGVVDDSQLPKDRFSAERLKGVDSTLKIQPAKLEDSAVYLCASSLLGAGGYTGELFFGEGSRLTVL.

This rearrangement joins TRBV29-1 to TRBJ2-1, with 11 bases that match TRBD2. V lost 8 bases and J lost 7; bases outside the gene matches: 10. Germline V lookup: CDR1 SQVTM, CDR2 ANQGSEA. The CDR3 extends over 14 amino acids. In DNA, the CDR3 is TGCAGCTTCAACTCGGGACTAGCGGCAAATGAGCAGTTCTTC. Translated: CSFNSGLAANEQFF.

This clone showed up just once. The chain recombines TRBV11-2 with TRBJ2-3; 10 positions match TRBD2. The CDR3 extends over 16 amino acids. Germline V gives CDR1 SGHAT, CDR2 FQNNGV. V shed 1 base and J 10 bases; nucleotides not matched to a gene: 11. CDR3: CASSLVIVGLAGAQYF. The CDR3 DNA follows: TGTGCCAGCAGCTTAGTAATAGTAGGGCTAGCGGGAGCGCAGTATTTT.

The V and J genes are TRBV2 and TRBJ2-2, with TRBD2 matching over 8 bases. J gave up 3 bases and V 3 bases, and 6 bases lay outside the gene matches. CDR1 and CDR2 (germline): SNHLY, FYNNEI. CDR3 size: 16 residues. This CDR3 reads CASSEGSGAYTGELFF. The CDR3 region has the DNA TGTGCCAGCAGTGAGGGTAGCGGGGCTTACACCGGGGAGCTGTTTTTT.